The TCR beta chain described here comes from a study of cytomegalovirus exposure and HLA in healthy donors. Study-level background: Findings of an earlier analysis included more than 90 million unique TCR beta sequences from some 200 million T cells. An early release of data contained 75 million to 100 million unique TCRs, which came from HLA-typed donors.

Concerning this clone itself: Its antigen is unidentified.

The primer mix had 60 Vbeta and 13 Jbeta primers. Generated by immunoSEQ multiplex PCR, the TCRdb table keeps only in-frame clones and is missing some. The table records about 140,000 clones, around 81% of them present only once. Study outcomes and limitations: A later analysis found that most CMV-associated TCR beta chains appeared HLA-restricted. Presence/absence analyses supposed approximately even sequencing depth among donors.

The CDR3 runs 14 residues. The ends lost 6 bases at V and 3 bases at J; junction bases unmatched: 5. The germline CDR1 and CDR2 sequences are MNHEY and SMNVEV (reference sequence). The clonotype was recovered from a man in his forties in good health and CMV-seropositive. Sequenced input: PBMCs. The genes are TRBV27 and TRBJ1-1; 9 nucleotides line up with TRBD1. The CDR3 coding sequence is TGTGCCAGCAGGACAGGGGGTATCTACACTGAAGCTTTCTTT. Translated, it gives CASRTGGIYTEAFF.